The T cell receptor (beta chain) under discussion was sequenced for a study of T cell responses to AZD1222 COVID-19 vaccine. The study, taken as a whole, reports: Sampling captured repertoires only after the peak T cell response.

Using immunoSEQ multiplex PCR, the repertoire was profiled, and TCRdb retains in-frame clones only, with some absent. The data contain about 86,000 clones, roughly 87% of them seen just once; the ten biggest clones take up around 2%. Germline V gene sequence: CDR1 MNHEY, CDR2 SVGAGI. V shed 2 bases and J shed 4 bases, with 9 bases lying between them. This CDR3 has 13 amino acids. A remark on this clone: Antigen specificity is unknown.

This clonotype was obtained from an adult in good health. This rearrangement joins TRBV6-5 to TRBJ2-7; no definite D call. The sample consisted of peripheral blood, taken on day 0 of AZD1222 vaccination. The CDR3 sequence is CASSYAGFYEQYF. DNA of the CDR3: TGTGCCAGCAGTTACGCAGGCTTTTACGAGCAGTACTTC.